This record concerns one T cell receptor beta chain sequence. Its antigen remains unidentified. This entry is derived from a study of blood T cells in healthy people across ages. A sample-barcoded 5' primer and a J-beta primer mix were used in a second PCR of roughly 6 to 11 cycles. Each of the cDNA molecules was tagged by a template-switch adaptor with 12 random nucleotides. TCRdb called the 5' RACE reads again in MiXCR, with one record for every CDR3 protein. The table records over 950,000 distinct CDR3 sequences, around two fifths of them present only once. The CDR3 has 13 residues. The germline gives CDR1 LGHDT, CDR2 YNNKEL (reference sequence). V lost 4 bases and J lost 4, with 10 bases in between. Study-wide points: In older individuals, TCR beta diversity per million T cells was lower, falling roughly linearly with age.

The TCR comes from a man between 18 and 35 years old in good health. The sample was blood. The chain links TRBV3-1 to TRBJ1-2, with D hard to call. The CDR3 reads CASSPRTPYGYTF. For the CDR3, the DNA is TGTGCCAGCAGCCCCAGAACTCCCTATGGCTACACCTTC.